These 26 T cell receptor beta chains originate from one sample sequenced in a study of blood T cells in healthy people across ages. With a J-beta primer mix and a sample-barcoded 5' primer, a second PCR ran about 7 to 11 cycles. TCRdb reprocessed the 5' RACE reads via MiXCR and lists one record per CDR3 protein. The sample shows more than 600,000 distinct CDR3 sequences, around 25% of them seen only once. The data were also submitted as part of a second study, on T cells of mothers and their children.

The specimen sequenced was blood. The receptors shown here come from a boy younger than 18 in good health.

The chain uses TRBV7-9 and TRBJ2-4; 7 bases are shared with TRBD2. The CDR3 is 13 amino acids. The ends lost 5 bases at V and 6 bases at J; junction bases unmatched: 4. CDR1 and CDR2 from the germline V gene are SEHNR and FQNEAQ (reference sequence). This CDR3 reads CASSPREVNIQYF. The CDR3 DNA follows: TGTGCCAGCAGCCCCCGGGAGGTAAACATTCAGTACTTC.

The chain recombines TRBV7-2 with TRBJ2-5; TRBD2 aligns across 8 bases. The end of the DNA is better explained by TRBJ2-1, so the J call may be wrong. This CDR3 has 16 amino acids. Germline lookup yields CDR1 SGHTA and CDR2 FQGNSA. The DNA of the CDR3 is TGTGCCAGCAGCTTAGTTCAGGGACTAGTGGGCGATGAGCAGTTCTTC. This encodes CASSLVQGLVGDEQFF.

V gene TRBV13 combines with J gene TRBJ2-4, with 7 bases fitting TRBD1. V shed 4 bases and J 2 bases; nucleotides not matched to a gene: 11. CDR1 and CDR2 (germline): PRHDT, FYEKMQ (reference sequence). This CDR3 contains 17 residues. This CDR3 reads CASSSGPWDSPKNIQYF. In nucleotides, the CDR3 is TGTGCCAGCAGCTCAGGCCCGTGGGACAGCCCCAAAAACATTCAGTACTTC.

This clonotype appeared a few times. The chain uses TRBV11-2 and TRBJ2-7; TRBD2 matches 14 bases. The CDR3 is 17 amino acids. The germline V gene has CDR1 SGHAT and CDR2 FQNNGV. Unmatched junction bases numbered 10, after V lost 5 bases and J lost 4 bases. The DNA for the CDR3 is TGTGCCAGCAGCCGCCCGGCGGGGACTAGCGGGAGATACGAGCAGTACTTC. It translates to CASSRPAGTSGRYEQYF.

V usage is TRBV2 and J usage is TRBJ2-5; no reliable D call. V was clipped by 6 bases and J by 3 bases, with 8 bases between them. The CDR3 totals 12 residues. Germline V gene lookup returns CDR1 SNHLY and CDR2 FYNNEI. The CDR3 here is CASSRSEETQYF. Here the CDR3 DNA reads TGTGCCAGCAGCAGGAGTGAAGAGACCCAGTACTTC.

The J gene is TRBJ2-1, the V gene TRBV20-1; either TRBD1 or TRBD2 may supply D (5 bases each). V dropped 7 bases and J dropped 5 bases, with 18 bases sitting between them. This CDR3 is built from 14 residues. Germline CDR1 DFQATT, CDR2 SNEGSKA (reference sequence). The CDR3 bases are TGCAGTGGGTCCCGGGGCGCGGCTAACAATGAGCAGTTCTTC. This encodes CSGSRGAANNEQFF.

The sample holds a few counts of this clonotype. The chain employs TRBV7-9 and TRBJ2-5; D may correspond to TRBD1 or TRBD2 (5 bases each). The CDR3 consists of 13 residues. Trimming left V 4 bases short and J 10 bases short, with 16 bases between. Germline CDR1 and CDR2: SEHNR and FQNEAQ (reference sequence). CDR3 DNA: TGTGCCAGCAGCTCGCCCTTGGGGGTCGACCAGTACTTC. This translates into CASSSPLGVDQYF. The full variable domain, in which reference TRBV7-9 and TRBJ2-5 provide the parts outside the CDR3, is DTGVSQNPRHKITKRGQNVTFRCDPISEHNRLYWYRQTLGQGPEFLTYFQNEAQLEKSRLLSDRFSAERPKGSFSTLEIQRTEQGDSAMYLCASSSPLGVDQYFGPGTRLLVL.

This chain links TRBV15 with TRBJ2-2, with TRBD2 identical over 8 bases. The CDR3 is made up of 15 amino acids. V lost 3 bases and J lost 5; bases outside the gene matches: 5. The germline V gene encodes CDR1 LNHNV and CDR2 YYDKDF (reference sequence). The CDR3 region has the DNA TGTGCCACCAGCAGCACTAGCGGAGTTACCGGGGAGCTGTTTTTT. Translated, it gives CATSSTSGVTGELFF.

Notes on this clonotype: A junction boundary mismatches the germline segment, possibly from a read error. V and J are TRBV7-9 and TRBJ2-1; 9 bases agree with TRBD2. CDR1 SEHNR and CDR2 FQNEAQ come from the germline V gene (reference sequence). This CDR3 spans 15 amino acids. CDR3: CASSLGTSSVDEQFF. The CDR3 region has the DNA TGCGCCAGCAGCTTAGGGACTAGCTCCGTCGATGAGCAGTTCTTC.

J is TRBJ2-7 and V is TRBV3-1, with 7 bases fitting TRBD1. V lost 4 bases to trimming and J lost 5 bases; unmatched junction nucleotides: 14. The V gene's germline CDR1 is LGHDT and CDR2 YNNKEL (reference sequence). The CDR3 length is 16 residues. The CDR3 DNA sequence: TGTGCCAGCAGCCCGCAGGGGGATATTAGTCTCGACGAGCAGTACTTC. Amino acids: CASSPQGDISLDEQYF.

This rearrangement joins TRBV12-3 or TRBV12-4 to TRBJ2-5, with 10 bases identical to TRBD1. The end of the DNA aligns better with TRBJ2-7, so the J call may be wrong. CDR3 length: 15 amino acids. The CDR3 region is CASSFGQGVEYEQYF. In DNA form, the CDR3 reads TGTGCCAGCAGTTTCGGACAGGGGGTGGAGTACGAGCAGTACTTC.

The chain employs TRBV20-1 and TRBJ1-5; the D is unclear. V was trimmed by 4 bases and J by 1 base, leaving 17 bases between them. The CDR3 is made up of 16 amino acids. Germline V gives CDR1 DFQATT, CDR2 SNEGSKA (reference sequence). The CDR3 DNA reads TGCAGTGCTATAAATATTCGGCGCGGGAGCAATCAGCCCCAGCATTTT. This sequence encodes CSAINIRRGSNQPQHF.

The chain joins TRBV20-1 to TRBJ2-7; D is undetermined. CDR3 size: 14 residues. V lost 0 bases, J lost 3 bases, and 12 bases lay in between. CDR1 DFQATT and CDR2 SNEGSKA come from the germline V gene (reference sequence). This CDR3 is CSARDMRTGYEQYF. The CDR3, as DNA: TGCAGTGCTAGAGATATGAGGACGGGCTACGAGCAGTACTTC.

V usage is TRBV13 and J usage is TRBJ2-7, with 7 bases matching TRBD2. The germline gives CDR1 PRHDT, CDR2 FYEKMQ (reference sequence). The ends lost 3 bases at V and 4 bases at J; junction bases unmatched: 12. CDR3 size: 16 residues. In DNA form, the CDR3 reads TGTGCCAGCAGCTTCGGCGTTGGCGGGAGTCATTACGAGCAGTACTTC. Translating gives CASSFGVGGSHYEQYF. Combining the CDR3 with reference TRBV13 and TRBJ2-7 gives the whole variable domain AAGVIQSPRHLIKEKRETATLKCYPIPRHDTVYWYQQGPGQDPQFLISFYEKMQSDKGSIPDRFSAQQFSDYHSELNMSSLELGDSALYFCASSFGVGGSHYEQYFGPGTRLTVT.

This chain links TRBV29-1 with TRBJ2-5, with a possible D match to TRBD2 (6 bases). The CDR3 is 13 residues long. V lost 7 bases and J lost 5, with 17 bases in between. CDR1 is SQVTM, CDR2 ANQGSEA, per germline. CDR3 DNA sequence: TGCAGCGAGGCCCTAGCGAACGGGGAGACCCAGTACTTC. This encodes CSEALANGETQYF.

This clonotype was seen ten or more times. The chain employs TRBV29-1 and TRBJ2-1; 7 bases agree with TRBD2. Germline lookup yields CDR1 SQVTM and CDR2 ANQGSEA. This CDR3 has 15 amino acids. V shed 6 bases, J shed 4 bases, and the junction held 12 bases outside the gene matches. Here the CDR3 DNA reads TGCAGCGTCGCCGGATTAGCGGGCACGTACAATGAGCAGTTCTTC. Its protein product is CSVAGLAGTYNEQFF.

This clonotype was seen a handful of times. The chain uses TRBV4-1 and TRBJ2-5, with D maybe TRBD1 (5 bases). The J call is in doubt because the DNA end fits TRBJ2-7 better. From germline, CDR1 is MGHRA and CDR2 YSYEKL. The length of the CDR3 is 13 residues. The CDR3 sequence is CASSQGQGGEQYF. The CDR3 coding sequence is TGCGCCAGCAGCCAAGGGCAGGGTGGCGAGCAGTACTTC.

The CDR3 bases are TGTGCCAGCAGAAGGGGGTTAAGTAACACTGAAGCTTTCTTT. Its protein product is CASRRGLSNTEAFF. The chain is built from TRBV10-3 and TRBJ1-1; TRBD1 might be the D (6 bases). Trimming removed 10 bases at V and 2 bases at J, with 17 bases between. The CDR3 loop spans 14 amino acids. From germline, CDR1 is ENHRY and CDR2 SYGVKD.

The V call is TRBV6-2 or TRBV6-3, the J call TRBJ1-5; 7 bases fit TRBD1. CDR1 and CDR2 (germline): MNHEY, SVGEGT. Trimming took 6 bases from V and 5 from J; bases not matched to a gene: 7. The CDR3 runs 14 residues. In DNA, the CDR3 is TGTGCCAGCAGGGGACAGAGAAGAGATCAGCCCCAGCATTTT. This codes for CASRGQRRDQPQHF.

This clonotype turned up a few times. The chain couples TRBV6-5 to TRBJ2-3; D remains unclear. CDR1 MNHEY and CDR2 SVGAGI come from the germline V gene. CDR3 length: 11 amino acids. The V gene lost 6 bases and the J gene lost 5 bases, with 6 bases spanning the gap. The chain's CDR3 is CASRTQDTQYF. The CDR3 DNA reads TGTGCCAGCAGAACTCAAGATACGCAGTATTTT.

The chain carries TRBV7-2 and TRBJ2-1; D ambiguous. The J call could be wrong; TRBJ2-7 is a better fit for the DNA end. Germline CDR1 and CDR2: SGHTA and FQGNSA. This CDR3 comprises 14 residues. CDR3 coding DNA: TGTGCCAGCAGCCTCCAGCACCTCTCCTACGAGCAGTACTTC. It encodes CASSLQHLSYEQYF.

This clonotype was observed a few times. The CDR3 protein is CASSTWTKSVNEQFF. As DNA, the CDR3 is TGTGCCAGCAGCACCTGGACTAAAAGTGTCAATGAGCAGTTCTTC. J is TRBJ2-1 and V is TRBV7-4; possibly TRBD2 for D (6 bases). There are 15 residues in the CDR3. V lost 5 bases and J 6 bases, leaving 17 bases between the germline ends. Germline loops: CDR1 SGHVT, CDR2 SQSDAQ.

The CDR3 DNA reads as TGTGCCAGCAGCGTAGGGGGGACACAGGGCGATCAGCCCCAGCATTTT. Translating it yields CASSVGGTQGDQPQHF. J is TRBJ1-5 and V is TRBV9; tentatively, D is TRBD1 (6 bases). The CDR3 totals 16 residues. Germline CDR1 is SGDLS and CDR2 is YYNGEE. Trimming removed 0 bases from V and 5 bases from J, with 15 bases in between.

The chain couples TRBV3-1 to TRBJ2-3; TRBD2 might be the D (6 bases). Trimming cost V 0 bases and J 2 bases, with 12 bases left between them. This CDR3 spans 16 amino acids. CDR1 and CDR2 (germline): LGHDT, YNNKEL (reference sequence). CDR3 region: CASSQDLEGTTDTQYF. The CDR3 nucleotides are TGTGCCAGCAGCCAAGATCTGGAGGGAACCACAGATACGCAGTATTTT.

This rearrangement joins TRBV29-1 to TRBJ2-1; D perhaps matches TRBD2 (6 bases). CDR3 length equals 14 residues. V was cut by 4 bases and J by 0 bases, with 10 bases left in between. Per germline, CDR1 SQVTM and CDR2 ANQGSEA. The DNA of the CDR3 is TGCAGCGTTGTAAGGACTAACTCCTACAATGAGCAGTTCTTC. This gives the protein CSVVRTNSYNEQFF.

This clonotype appeared a few times. This rearrangement joins TRBV27 to TRBJ2-2, with D possibly being TRBD1 or TRBD2 (5 bases each). CDR1 and CDR2 (germline): MNHEY, SMNVEV (reference sequence). This CDR3 has 16 residues. The V gene lost 4 bases and the J gene lost 3 bases, with 15 bases spanning the gap. The CDR3 bases are TGTGCCAGCAGTTCATGGGACCGGGCGGACACCGGGGAGCTGTTTTTT. This translates into CASSSWDRADTGELFF.